The rows below give T cell receptor beta chains drawn from one sample of a study of blood T cell repertoires in COVID-19. Assay: immunoSEQ multiplex PCR; the TCRdb copy retains only in-frame clones and omits some. This sample yields about 280,000 clones, of which 85% are seen a single time; 2% to 3% belongs to the top ten. The specimen sequenced was PBMCs or T cells enriched from blood (not recorded which). Receptors were obtained from a woman aged 45-60 years who had recovered from COVID-19. The CDR3 runs from the conserved cysteine through the conserved F or W. The D gene is left open where the match is weak. Rows give clone size only sometimes, using once, few, many, or a class for an expanded clone.

J	V	D	size	DNA	CDR3
TRBJ2-1	TRBV7-3	TRBD1	.	TGTGCCAGCAGTCGGGACCGGGACAGATCCTACAATGAGCAGTTCTTC	CASSRDRDRSYNEQFF
TRBJ2-3	TRBV24-1	.	.	TGTGCCACCAGTGATTTGCTCACAGATACGCAGTATTTT	CATSDLLTDTQYF
TRBJ2-5	TRBV20-1	TRBD2	.	TGCAGTGCTAGTCGGGAGGGCCAAGAGACCCAGTACTTC	CSASREGQETQYF
TRBJ2-1	TRBV3-1/TRBV3-2	.	.	TGTGCCAGCAGCCAGACGGTTAGCGGATGGTATTACAATGAGCAGTTCTTC	CASSQTVSGWYYNEQFF
TRBJ2-3	TRBV7-3	TRBD2	.	TGTGCCAGCAGCTTACGAGGCGGGGGGACAAGGGGTACGCAGTATTTT	CASSLRGGGTRGTQYF
TRBJ1-6	TRBV6-1	.	once	TGTGCCAGCAGTGAAGTCGCGCAGGGATTTTCACCCCTCCACTTT	CASSEVAQGFSPLHF
TRBJ2-1	TRBV5-4	TRBD2	.	TGTGCCAGCAGCTTGGGTCCGAGCGGGAGTGCCTACAATGAGCAGTTCTTC	CASSLGPSGSAYNEQFF
TRBJ2-7	TRBV5-1	.	.	TGCGCCAGCAGCCTAAGGGACATCACCTACGAGCAGTACTTC	CASSLRDITYEQYF
TRBJ1-6	TRBV10-3	.	.	TGTGCCATCAGTGATGGCAGGGGTAATTCACCCCTCCACTTT	CAISDGRGNSPLHF
TRBJ2-7	TRBV25-1	TRBD1	.	TGTGCCAGCAGTTCCTCTTGGGGACAGGGGGAAGTGCAGTACTTC	CASSSSWGQGEVQYF
TRBJ2-7	TRBV7-9	TRBD2	.	TGTGCCAGCACCTGGACTAGTCAATCCTACGAGCAGTACTTC	CASTWTSQSYEQYF
TRBJ2-7	TRBV10-3	TRBD1	.	TGTGCCATCAGTGAGGGACAGGGGATGGACGAGCAGTACTTC	CAISEGQGMDEQYF
TRBJ2-7	TRBV7-8	.	.	TGTGCCAGCAGCTTAGGGGGGGTACAGAGCCGCGAGCAGTACTTC	CASSLGGVQSREQYF
TRBJ1-2	TRBV29-1	TRBD1	.	TGCAGCGTGGGGGGACAGCAAGCTAACTATGGCTACACCTTC	CSVGGQQANYGYTF
TRBJ2-7	TRBV6-5	.	.	TGTGCCAGCAGTTACTCGGAGCGGGTCGCCCCCTACGAGCAGTACTTC	CASSYSERVAPYEQYF
TRBJ2-7	TRBV7-9	TRBD1	.	TGTGCCAGCAGCTTAGGGACAGGGGGTTTCTACGAGCAGTACTTC	CASSLGTGGFYEQYF
TRBJ2-7	TRBV5-1	TRBD2	once	TGCGCCAGCAGCTCTCTGGGCGGGAGCTCCTACGAGCAGTACTTC	CASSSLGGSSYEQYF
TRBJ2-3	TRBV27	.	.	TGTGCCAGCAGTTCGAGGGGGGGAAGCACAGATACGCAGTATTTT	CASSSRGGSTDTQYF
TRBJ1-2	TRBV4-3	TRBD1	.	TGCGCCAGCAGCCCGGGTGGACAGGGGAGGTTGGGCTATGGCTACACCTTC	CASSPGGQGRLGYGYTF
TRBJ2-7	TRBV7-2	.	.	TGTGCCAGCAGCTTATCCCTTAGACATACCTACGAGCAGTACTTC	CASSLSLRHTYEQYF
TRBJ2-3	TRBV25-1	.	.	TGTGCCAGCAGTGGGACAACAGATACGCAGTATTTT	CASSGTTDTQYF
TRBJ1-5	TRBV28	.	.	TGTGCCAGCACCACCGCCAAAGGGGCGGGGGGTAGCAATCAGCCCCAGCATTTT	CASTTAKGAGGSNQPQHF
TRBJ1-1	TRBV6-6	TRBD1	once	TGTGCCAGCAGGGACAGGTCGTGGGCTTTCTTT	CASRDRSWAFF
TRBJ1-5	TRBV7-6	.	.	TGTGCCAGCAGCTTAACAGATAGCAATCAGCCCCAGCATTTT	CASSLTDSNQPQHF
TRBJ2-3	TRBV6-6	TRBD1	.	TGTGCCAGCAGGACACGCCCGGGACAGGGGCGAGATACGCAGTATTTT	CASRTRPGQGRDTQYF
TRBJ2-1	TRBV4-1	TRBD2	once	TGCGCCAGCCATTATGGGGCGGGAGGGAGAACTTTCTCCTACAATGAGCAGTTCTTC	CASHYGAGGRTFSYNEQFF
TRBJ2-7	TRBV2	TRBD1	.	TGTGCCAGCAGCCAACAACAGGGGTGGTCCGAGCAGTACTTC	CASSQQQGWSEQYF
TRBJ1-2	TRBV6-2/TRBV6-3	.	.	TGTGCCAGCAGTCCAACAGGACACTATGGCTACACCTTC	CASSPTGHYGYTF
TRBJ2-2	TRBV10-3	.	.	TGTGCCATCAGTGCCGCTCCAGGGGTGGGGGCCGGGGAGCTGTTTTTT	CAISAAPGVGAGELFF
TRBJ1-5	TRBV7-3	TRBD1	few	TGTGCCAGCAGCCCGGGACAGCTTAGCAATCAGCCCCAGCATTTT	CASSPGQLSNQPQHF
TRBJ1-1	TRBV6-6	.	.	TGTGCCAGCACTTACGAAGGACTTAGGGCTTTCTTT	CASTYEGLRAFF
TRBJ2-7	TRBV20-1	.	.	TGCAGTGCTGCTTTCTACTACGAGCAGTACTTC	CSAAFYYEQYF
TRBJ1-6	TRBV7-2	TRBD1	.	TGTGCCAGCAGCTTAGCGCATGGCAGGGGGCGGTCACCCCTCCACTTT	CASSLAHGRGRSPLHF
TRBJ2-1	TRBV7-3	TRBD2	.	TGTGCCAGCAGCCCGACTAGCGGGGGATACTACAATGAGCAGTTCTTC	CASSPTSGGYYNEQFF
TRBJ1-5	TRBV19	.	.	TGTGCCAGTAGTCTTCGACAGATCAATCAGCCCCAGCATTTT	CASSLRQINQPQHF
TRBJ2-3	TRBV28	TRBD1	.	TGTGCCAGCATGGCCGGGACAGGGAACTCAGATACGCAGTATTTT	CASMAGTGNSDTQYF
TRBJ2-7	TRBV18	.	.	TGTGCCAGCTCCTCGTTGAGCGGACCTGTCTACGAGCAGTACTTC	CASSSLSGPVYEQYF
TRBJ1-1	TRBV28	.	.	TGTGCCAGCAGTTCCCGGGTCCTTCACACTGAAGCTTTCTTT	CASSSRVLHTEAFF
TRBJ1-1	TRBV19	.	.	TGTGCCAGTAATCAGGGGCTCACTGAAGCTTTCTTT	CASNQGLTEAFF
TRBJ2-7	TRBV27	TRBD1	.	TGTGCCAGCAGTTTCGTCAGGGGGCAGGGCGAGCAGTACTTC	CASSFVRGQGEQYF
TRBJ1-5	TRBV4-1	TRBD1	few	TGCGCCAGCAGCCAAGGCCAGGGGGCCCTTTGGCCCCAGCATTTT	CASSQGQGALWPQHF
TRBJ1-6	TRBV4-1	.	.	TGCGCCAGCAGCCAACTGCAGTTCCTACCGGCCTCCTACAGCTCCTATAATTCACCCCTCCACTTT	CASSQLQFLPASYSSYNSPLHF
TRBJ2-7	TRBV6-1	TRBD1	.	TGTGCCAGCAGTGAAGACAGGGGGCGGGAGCAGTACTTC	CASSEDRGREQYF
TRBJ2-7	TRBV4-1	TRBD2	.	TGCGCCAGCAGCCAAGTTGGTGGGAGGGGAGTTACGCTTGCCGAGCAGTACTTC	CASSQVGGRGVTLAEQYF
TRBJ1-4	TRBV7-2	.	.	TGTGCCAGCAGCTTATCGCAGGTTGAAAAACTGTTTTTT	CASSLSQVEKLFF
TRBJ2-7	TRBV28	TRBD1	.	TGTGCCAGCAGTTTACCGACAGGGGAATACGAGCAGTACTTC	CASSLPTGEYEQYF
TRBJ2-4	TRBV5-1	.	.	TGCGCCAGCAGCCCTCCGTTACGGTCAAAATTGAACATTCAGTACTTC	CASSPPLRSKLNIQYF
TRBJ2-2	TRBV7-2	.	.	TGTGCCAGCAGCTTAGCGGGGGCCACCGGGGAGCTGTTTTTT	CASSLAGATGELFF
TRBJ2-6	TRBV5-5	.	.	TGTGCCAGCAGCTTTCAGGAACGAGGGGCCAACGTCCTGACTTTC	CASSFQERGANVLTF
TRBJ2-7	TRBV5-1	.	.	TGCGCCAGCAGCTTGGAGGCGGGGTTGTACGAGCAGTACTTC	CASSLEAGLYEQYF
TRBJ1-2	TRBV19	.	.	TGTGCCAGTAGTATAATAAGGGGTGTGGGAGGCTACACCTTC	CASSIIRGVGGYTF
TRBJ2-1	TRBV21-1	.	.	TGTGCCAGCAGCACAGGGATTACGGGCGGGAGGATTTACAATGAGCAGTTCTTC	CASSTGITGGRIYNEQFF